Shown below are 28 T cell receptor beta chains from a single sample sequenced in a study of vaccination effects on CD4 cells after COVID-19. These receptors' targets are unknown. Sequenced by immunoSEQ multiplex PCR; TCRdb stores in-frame clones only, minus some. Here the sample spans tens of thousands of clones, 81% being singletons. Antigen-specific CD4+ T cells were expanded with viral peptide pools in the ViraFEST assay before sequencing. With 9 to 11 days of culture completed, CD4+ T cells were isolated. Source: CD4+ T cells from PBMCs cultured with HCoV-229E spike peptides, taken before COVID-19 vaccination. Every receptor here comes from a human donor who received a COVID-19 vaccine.

The chain recombines TRBV10-2 with TRBJ2-3, with 7 bases matching TRBD2. The junction had 7 bases not matched to a gene; V was cut back by 2 bases and J by 2 bases. CDR1 is WSHSY, CDR2 SAAADI, per germline. The CDR3 totals 16 residues. The CDR3 DNA is TGCGCCAGCAGTGAGCATACTAGCGCCAACACAGATACGCAGTATTTT. Translating gives CASSEHTSANTDTQYF.

This chain uses TRBV6-2 or TRBV6-3 with TRBJ1-5; D remains unclear. The V gene lost 5 bases and the J gene lost 5 bases, with 13 bases spanning the gap. The CDR3 is 14 residues long. Germline loops: CDR1 MNHEY, CDR2 SVGEGT. The CDR3 spells CASSLDTSYQPQHF. CDR3 nucleotides: TGTGCCAGCAGTCTCGACACCTCTTATCAGCCCCAGCATTTT.

The chain couples TRBV7-2 to TRBJ2-1; 8 nucleotides agree with TRBD2. The CDR3 is made up of 15 amino acids. The V segment lost 1 base and the J segment 2 bases; nucleotides outside the gene matches: 1. Per the germline V gene, CDR1 is SGHTA and CDR2 is FQGNSA. The chain's CDR3 is CASSLVAGTYNEQFF. The CDR3 DNA sequence: TGTGCCAGCAGCTTAGTAGCGGGAACCTACAATGAGCAGTTCTTC.

V gene TRBV21-1 combines with J gene TRBJ1-5; TRBD1 is the table's D call and was not checked against the DNA. TRBV21-1 constitutes a pseudogene. The CDR3 is 16 amino acids. CDR3 nucleotides: TGTGCCAGCAGCAAATTCAACAGGGATGCGAATCAGCCCCAGCATTTT. This codes for CASSKFNRDANQPQHF.

The chain has TRBV28 and TRBJ2-7; 7 nucleotides align to TRBD1. The germline V gene encodes CDR1 MDHEN and CDR2 SYDVKM. The CDR3 is 14 residues long. Trimming removed 6 bases from V and 5 bases from J; junction bases left unmatched: 10. This CDR3 reads CASRPDRDGHEQYV. As DNA, the CDR3 is TGTGCCAGCAGGCCCGACAGGGACGGTCACGAGCAGTACGTC.

This clone was picked up a small number of times. The V and J genes are TRBV19 and TRBJ1-1; D is undetermined. Trimming cost V 1 base and J 1 base, with 4 bases left between them. The CDR3 loop spans 13 amino acids. Germline V gene lookup returns CDR1 LNHDA and CDR2 SQIVND (reference sequence). CDR3 protein: CASSIGPNTEAFF. The CDR3 region has the DNA TGTGCCAGTAGTATAGGACCGAACACTGAAGCTTTCTTT.

This clone has a single count. The chain links TRBV5-1 to TRBJ1-3, with 8 bases matching TRBD1. The CDR3 is 14 residues long. V was pared by 0 bases and J by 6 bases, with 2 bases of the junction left unmatched. Germline V lookup: CDR1 SGHRS, CDR2 YFSETQ. CDR3 loop: CASSLDRGINTIYF. DNA for the CDR3: TGCGCCAGCAGCTTGGACAGGGGGATAAACACCATATATTTT.

V is TRBV6-6 and J is TRBJ2-1; a weak D match, TRBD2 (6 bases). With 6 bases removed from V and 8 bases from J, the gap between germline ends came to 14 bases. From germline, CDR1 is MNHNY and CDR2 SVGAGI (reference sequence). The CDR3 loop spans 13 amino acids. The CDR3 loop is CASREGGVDEQFF. In DNA form, the CDR3 reads TGTGCCAGCAGAGAAGGAGGGGTAGATGAGCAGTTCTTC.

The CDR3 DNA reads as TGTGCCACCAGCCGCAGAGGGACTGAAGCTTTCTTT. As protein: CATSRRGTEAFF. The V call is TRBV15, the J call TRBJ1-1; D call uncertain. Trimming left V 5 bases short and J 5 bases short, with 9 bases between. CDR3 length: 12 amino acids. The V gene's germline CDR1 is LNHNV and CDR2 YYDKDF (reference sequence). The full variable domain, its missing parts supplied by reference TRBV15 and TRBJ1-1, is DAMVIQNPRYQVTQFGKPVTLSCSQTLNHNVMYWYQQKSSQAPKLLFHYYDKDFNNEADTPDNFQSRRPNTSFCFLDIRSPGLGDTAMYLCATSRRGTEAFFGQGTRLTVV.

The CDR3, as DNA: TGTGCCAGCACGGGGACAGTAGCGGTCGGGGAGCTGTTTTTT. Translating it yields CASTGTVAVGELFF. The rearrangement links TRBV2 to TRBJ2-2, with D maybe TRBD1 (7 bases). The CDR3 loop spans 14 amino acids. Germline V gives CDR1 SNHLY, CDR2 FYNNEI. V was trimmed by 7 bases and J by 7 bases, leaving 16 bases between them.

This clone is a singleton in its sample. The chain joins TRBV7-9 to TRBJ2-1; 9 bases fit TRBD1. The CDR3 extends over 16 amino acids. The germline V gene has CDR1 SEHNR and CDR2 FQNEAQ (reference sequence). V dropped 0 bases and J dropped 6; count of bases not matched to a gene: 6. CDR3 bases: TGTGCCAGCAGCTTAGCTGCGGGACAGGGAATCAATGAGCAGTTCTTC. Encoded protein: CASSLAAGQGINEQFF.

V and J are TRBV24-1 and TRBJ1-1, with D possibly matching TRBD1 (6 bases). Per the germline V gene, CDR1 is KGHDR and CDR2 is SFDVKD. V shed 5 bases and J shed 3 bases, with 15 bases lying between them. The CDR3 covers 15 residues. The CDR3 reads CATSVGGAKDTEAFF. Here the CDR3 DNA reads TGTGCCACCAGTGTTGGGGGCGCAAAGGACACTGAAGCTTTCTTT.

V and J are TRBV29-1 and TRBJ2-3; D not resolved. Germline V lookup: CDR1 SQVTM, CDR2 ANQGSEA. This CDR3 is built from 14 residues. CDR3 sequence: CSSRMGSFTDTQYF. CDR3 DNA sequence: TGCAGTTCGCGCATGGGAAGTTTCACAGATACGCAGTATTTT.

The chain links TRBV7-8 to TRBJ1-4; no reliable D call. Trimming shortened V by 5 bases and J by 0 bases, and 10 bases separated the two germline ends. The CDR3 is 15 amino acids. Germline CDR1 and CDR2: SGHVS and FQNEAQ. Here the CDR3 DNA reads TGTGCCAGCAGCCCCGGGCCTGCAACTAATGAAAAACTGTTTTTT. Protein sequence: CASSPGPATNEKLFF.

V and J are TRBV5-4 and TRBJ2-2; TRBD1 aligns across 11 bases. The V gene end was trimmed by 2 bases and the J gene end by 7 bases; junction bases not matched to a gene: 7. This CDR3 has 16 amino acids. The germline gives CDR1 SGHNT, CDR2 YYREEE (reference sequence). In nucleotides, the CDR3 is TGTGCCAGCAGCTTCGTGGACAGGGGGCCGTTCGGGGAGCTGTTTTTT. Encoded protein: CASSFVDRGPFGELFF.

The rearrangement links TRBV18 to TRBJ2-1; 12 bases agree with TRBD1. After removal of 6 bases from V and 8 bases from J, the junction contained 5 bases not matched to a gene. The CDR3 has 14 residues. Germline loops: CDR1 KGHSH, CDR2 LQKENI. The DNA for the CDR3 is TGTGCCAGCTCGCCGGGACAGGGGGCTTATGAGCAGTTCTTC. It encodes CASSPGQGAYEQFF.

This clone appeared once. V gene TRBV19 combines with J gene TRBJ1-5; D is unclear. CDR3 length: 13 amino acids. Looked up from germline, CDR1 is LNHDA and CDR2 is SQIVND (reference sequence). The ends were cut back, 7 bases at V and 3 bases at J, with 10 bases in the middle. CDR3 coding DNA: TGTGCCAGTACCATTAGCCTCAATCAGCCCCAGCATTTT. Translating gives CASTISLNQPQHF.

This sequence joins TRBV3-1 (or the pseudogene TRBV3-2) and TRBJ2-1; 9 positions agree with TRBD1. V lost 4 bases and J lost 4; bases outside the gene matches: 5. Germline assignment: CDR1 LGHDT and CDR2 YNNKEL (reference sequence). This CDR3 comprises 15 residues. CDR3 nucleotide sequence: TGTGCCAGCAGCCGGCCGGGACAGGGATACAATGAGCAGTTCTTC. Translation gives CASSRPGQGYNEQFF.

The chain carries TRBV4-3 and TRBJ2-2; perhaps D is TRBD1 or TRBD2 (5 bases each). The CDR3 is 15 amino acids. Trimming took 3 bases from V and 6 from J, leaving 14 bases between them. From germline, CDR1 is LGHNA and CDR2 YSLEER. The CDR3, as DNA: TGCGCCAGCAGCCAGGGACCTTTGGAGGCCGGGGAGCTGTTTTTT. Its translation is CASSQGPLEAGELFF.

The rearrangement joins TRBV19 to TRBJ1-1, with 10 bases lining up with TRBD1. CDR1 LNHDA and CDR2 SQIVND come from the germline V gene (reference sequence). The CDR3 is made up of 15 amino acids. With 6 bases clipped from V and 4 bases from J, the junction kept 8 bases outside the gene matches. The CDR3 DNA follows: TGTGCCAGTAGAGTGGGGGACAGGGGTATCACTGAAGCTTTCTTT. It yields the protein CASRVGDRGITEAFF.

This clone was counted between two and nine times. CDR3 region: CASSQLRGGGYTF. The CDR3 bases are TGTGCCAGCAGCCAGCTGAGGGGAGGGGGCTACACCTTC. The V and J genes are TRBV3-1 (or the pseudogene TRBV3-2) and TRBJ1-2, with D possibly TRBD1 on 5 matching bases. Trimming took off 3 bases at V and 8 bases at J, with 13 bases between the two ends. Germline V CDR1 and CDR2: LGHDT, YNNKEL (reference sequence). The CDR3 is made up of 13 amino acids.

The count of this clone is one. The rearrangement uses TRBV10-3 and TRBJ2-3; 8 bases line up with TRBD1. CDR3 length: 17 residues. The J segment lost 5 bases and the V segment lost 1 base, leaving 11 bases of the junction unmatched. CDR1 and CDR2 from the germline V gene are ENHRY and SYGVKD. The CDR3 protein is CAISELEDRAGRDTQYF. For the CDR3, the DNA is TGTGCCATCAGTGAGTTAGAGGACAGGGCAGGGAGAGATACGCAGTATTTT.

CDR3 DNA sequence: TGTGCCAGCAGCGGAGCGGGGGGATTCCAAGAGACCCAGTACTTC. Translating gives CASSGAGGFQETQYF. The chain recombines TRBV6-5 with TRBJ2-5, with 9 bases identical to TRBD2. J lost 1 base, V lost 6 bases, and 6 bases had no gene match. The CDR3 is 15 residues long. Germline CDR1 and CDR2: MNHEY and SVGAGI.

In its sample, this clone was seen once. The rearrangement uses TRBV6-5 and TRBJ2-5; tentatively, D is TRBD2 (6 bases). V lost 7 bases, J lost 2 bases, and 17 bases lay in between. Germline CDR1 reads MNHEY; CDR2 reads SVGAGI. The CDR3 covers 15 residues. The CDR3 DNA is TGTGCCAGCATTCCGATGGTAGCGGTACAAGAGACCCAGTACTTC. Encoded protein: CASIPMVAVQETQYF.

CDR3 DNA: TGTGCCAGCAGCCGCAACCCGGGACAGGGTGGAAACACCATATATTTT. As protein: CASSRNPGQGGNTIYF. The rearrangement links TRBV7-2 to TRBJ1-3; 9 nucleotides line up with TRBD1. The trim removed 5 bases at V and 3 bases at J, leaving 8 bases unmatched. Germline assignment: CDR1 SGHTA and CDR2 FQGNSA. This CDR3 spans 16 amino acids.

This clone was seen only once. This chain uses TRBV15 with TRBJ2-7; TRBD1 is a possible D gene (8 bases). From germline, CDR1 is LNHNV and CDR2 YYDKDF (reference sequence). The CDR3 sequence is 14 residues long. Trimming cost V 3 bases and J 3 bases, with 12 bases left between them. The CDR3 nucleotides read TGTGCCACCAGCAGGGGAGGGACAGGCTACGAGCAGTACGTC. It codes for CATSRGGTGYEQYV.

This clone was recorded once. The V gene is TRBV7-6, the J gene TRBJ2-1; 9 bases are a match to TRBD1. V shed 2 bases and J 2 bases; nucleotides not matched to a gene: 13. This CDR3 has 19 amino acids. The germline V gene encodes CDR1 SGHVS and CDR2 FNYEAQ. CDR3 sequence (DNA): TGTGCCAGCAGCTTACCTATGGACAGGGGCGATTTCACCTACAATGAGCAGTTCTTC. It specifies CASSLPMDRGDFTYNEQFF.

The chain is built from TRBV2 and TRBJ2-5; D is possibly TRBD1 or TRBD2 (6 bases each). Germline-derived CDR1 and CDR2 are SNHLY and FYNNEI. This CDR3 contains 14 residues. Trimming cost V 3 bases and J 5 bases, with 13 bases left between them. The CDR3 loop is CASSDRGRRETQYF. DNA for the CDR3: TGTGCCAGCAGTGACCGGGGGCGGCGGGAGACCCAGTACTTC.